This is a list of T cell receptor beta chains from one sample in a study of control samples from healthy donors and cancer patients. Measured with immunoSEQ multiplex PCR; TCRdb has only the in-frame clones, and not every one. Of approximately 90,000 clones in the sample, around nine tenths are singletons; the top ten hold 20% to 25%. Sequenced sample: blood. The receptors derive from a man younger than 45 in good health. The CDR3 runs from the conserved cysteine through the conserved F or W. The D gene is left open where the match is weak. Some rows have no size entry. The others give once, few or many, or a class for an expanded clone.

v_gene,abundance,d_gene,j_gene,CDR3nt,CDR3aa
TRBV25-1,few,-,TRBJ1-6,TGTGCCAGCAGTGAACGAGGACGGGGGTCACCCCTCCACTTT,CASSERGRGSPLHF
TRBV12-3/TRBV12-4,-,TRBD1,TRBJ2-7,TGTGCCAGCACCGGGACAGGGGAATACGAGCAGTACTTC,CASTGTGEYEQYF
TRBV30,-,-,TRBJ1-2,TGTGCCTGGGGTGGGGCATACTATGGCTACACCTTC,CAWGGAYYGYTF
TRBV19,-,-,TRBJ1-3,TGTGCCAGTAGTGGCCTGGGCGGAAACACCATATATTTT,CASSGLGGNTIYF
TRBV6-5,-,TRBD1,TRBJ1-1,TGTGCCAGCAGTTCCACACAGGGGAGCACTGAAGCTTTCTTT,CASSSTQGSTEAFF
TRBV6-5,-,-,TRBJ2-3,TGTGCCAGCAGACTACCCGGGGGCCAGGATACGCAGTATTTT,CASRLPGGQDTQYF
TRBV29-1,-,TRBD1,TRBJ1-1,TGCAGCGTTGGGTTCAACAGGGGGCGCGAAGCTTTCTTT,CSVGFNRGREAFF
TRBV9,-,-,TRBJ1-1,TGTGCCAGCAGCGTAGGAGCTGAAGCTTTCTTT,CASSVGAEAFF
TRBV5-8,-,TRBD1,TRBJ1-2,TGTGCCAGCAGCCTAGAGACAGGGCATCGCTACACCTTC,CASSLETGHRYTF
TRBV11-3,-,-,TRBJ2-3,TGTGCCAGCAGCTTAGATATGTCAGATACGCAGTATTTT,CASSLDMSDTQYF
TRBV2,few,-,TRBJ2-3,TGTGCCAGCAGCAAAATAGACAGCACAGATACGCAGTATTTT,CASSKIDSTDTQYF
TRBV19,-,TRBD1,TRBJ1-3,TGTGCCAGCCGCCAGGGACAGGGTTATGGAAACACCATATATTTT,CASRQGQGYGNTIYF
TRBV5-1,-,TRBD1,TRBJ1-2,TGCGCCAGCAGCTTGGCCCCGGGACAGAGAAATGGCTACACCTTC,CASSLAPGQRNGYTF
TRBV4-2,-,TRBD2,TRBJ2-3,TGTGCCAGCAGCCTAAGCGGGGGGGGGAACACAGATACGCAGTATTTT,CASSLSGGGNTDTQYF
TRBV28,-,-,TRBJ1-3,TGTGCCAGCAGGGACTCTGGAAACACCATATATTTT,CASRDSGNTIYF
TRBV6-5,-,-,TRBJ1-2,TGTGCCACCCAGGTAGGACAATCCCATGGCTACACCTTC,CATQVGQSHGYTF
TRBV9,-,-,TRBJ1-1,TGTGCCAGCAGCGTAGAGAAGGGGGTGGACACTGAAGCTTTCTTT,CASSVEKGVDTEAFF
TRBV19,-,-,TRBJ1-4,TGTGCCAGTAAGACAGTGCCTAATGAAAAACTGTTTTTT,CASKTVPNEKLFF
TRBV7-9,-,TRBD2,TRBJ2-1,TGTGCCAGCAGCTTTTCCCCTGGGACTAGCGGGGGAAATGAGCAGTTCTTC,CASSFSPGTSGGNEQFF
TRBV4-1,-,-,TRBJ2-1,TGCGCCAGCAGCCAGTCAGTCTCTGGGGATGAGCAGTTCTTC,CASSQSVSGDEQFF
TRBV4-1,-,TRBD2,TRBJ2-5,TGCGCCAGCAGCCAGATGGGTCCGGGGGGAGAGACCCAGTACTTC,CASSQMGPGGETQYF
TRBV5-1,-,-,TRBJ2-3,TGCGCCAGCAGCCCCCGACGAGGCCTCACAGATACGCAGTATTTT,CASSPRRGLTDTQYF
TRBV6-4,-,-,TRBJ2-2,TGTGCCAGCAACTCGGGCACCGGGGAGCTGTTTTTT,CASNSGTGELFF
TRBV5-1,-,TRBD2,TRBJ2-3,TGCGCCAGCAGCTTGGCCGGGCGGGGGGGCGATACGCAGTATTTT,CASSLAGRGGDTQYF
TRBV7-9,-,-,TRBJ1-2,TGTGCCAGCAGCTCACAGGATTATATTAACTATGGCTACACCTTC,CASSSQDYINYGYTF
TRBV11-2,-,-,TRBJ1-1,TGTGCCAGCAGCTTACCCGGGCGGAACACTGAAGCTTTCTTT,CASSLPGRNTEAFF